The 12 T cell receptor beta chains listed next were all sequenced from one sample in a study of shared clonotypes between healthy human individuals. Some clones are missing from TCRdb's copy, which holds only in-frame ones; the method was immunoSEQ multiplex PCR. Of a few million clones in the sample, about nine tenths are singletons; the top ten hold around 0.38%. The material sequenced was naive CD4+ T cells from PBMCs. Stated subset: CD45RA+ positively selected. The receptors originated from a man aged 18 to 30 in good health. Some clones in this sample may be carry-over from other donors' samples.

This chain joins TRBV5-6 and TRBJ2-5, with D uncertain. Per germline, CDR1 SGHDT and CDR2 YYEEEE. The CDR3 runs to 12 residues. The V gene lost 0 bases and the J gene lost 11 bases, with 11 bases spanning the gap. The CDR3 is CASSLESLGQYF. In DNA, the CDR3 is TGTGCCAGCAGCTTGGAGTCGCTGGGGCAGTACTTC. The full variable domain, with the rest looked up from reference TRBV5-6 and TRBJ2-5, is DAGVTQSPTHLIKTRGQQVTLRCSPKSGHDTVSWYQQALGQGPQFIFQYYEEEERQRGNFPDRFSGHQFPNYSSELNVNALLLGDSALYLCASSLESLGQYFGPGTRLLVL.

This clone was observed once. This chain links TRBV7-2 with TRBJ2-1; possibly TRBD2 for D (6 bases). Trimming took off 5 bases at V and 2 bases at J, with 10 bases between the two ends. From germline, CDR1 is SGHTA and CDR2 FQGNSA. The CDR3 is 14 residues long. This CDR3 reads CASSPQRAYNEQFF. For the CDR3, the DNA is TGTGCCAGCAGCCCTCAGCGGGCCTACAATGAGCAGTTCTTC.

The V and J genes are TRBV9 and TRBJ2-1, with 11 bases fitting TRBD2. CDR1 SGDLS and CDR2 YYNGEE come from the germline V gene. V was clipped by 2 bases and J by 7 bases; unmatched bases: 5. This CDR3 spans 15 amino acids. The CDR3 protein is CASSVNSGRANEQFF. The CDR3 DNA sequence: TGTGCCAGCAGCGTCAATAGCGGGAGGGCAAATGAGCAGTTCTTC.

The chain carries TRBV5-1 and TRBJ1-1, with a weak D call TRBD1 (5 bases). CDR1 is SGHRS and CDR2 is YFSETQ in the germline V gene. The CDR3 has 15 residues. Trimming removed 0 bases from V and 3 bases from J, with 12 bases in between. The CDR3 nucleotides read TGCGCCAGCAGCTTGGGCGGGACCGTGGACACTGAAGCTTTCTTT. This encodes CASSLGGTVDTEAFF.

The gene calls are TRBV4-1 and TRBJ2-5; 7 nucleotides align to TRBD2. J lost 5 bases, V lost 0 bases, and 12 bases had no gene match. The germline CDR1 and CDR2 sequences are MGHRA and YSYEKL. This CDR3 is built from 17 residues. CDR3 sequence (DNA): TGCGCCAGCAGCCAAGAAGGTGGGAGGGCCGTTGCGGAGACCCAGTACTTC. It yields the protein CASSQEGGRAVAETQYF.

The rearrangement uses TRBV6-5 and TRBJ2-5; D possibly corresponds to TRBD2 (6 bases). The CDR3 totals 16 residues. V lost 2 bases to trimming and J lost 6 bases, with 19 bases between them. Germline V gene data show CDR1 as MNHEY and CDR2 as SVGAGI. The DNA of the CDR3 is TGTGCCAGCAGTTACGAGGGGAACTCGGGAGTAAAGACCCAGTACTTC. Protein product: CASSYEGNSGVKTQYF.

The rearrangement uses TRBV6-5 and TRBJ1-3; perhaps TRBD1 as D (5 bases). Germline CDR1 reads MNHEY; CDR2 reads SVGAGI. The CDR3 is 15 residues long. V was cut by 6 bases and J by 0 bases, with 12 bases left in between. As DNA, the CDR3 is TGTGCCAGCAGACTCGGGGGACCCTCTGGAAACACCATATATTTT. Translated, it gives CASRLGGPSGNTIYF.

This clone has just one count. Other nucleotide sequences in the sample specify the same CDR3. The genes are TRBV4-1 and TRBJ2-3; D assignment may be TRBD1 or TRBD2 (5 bases each). Germline lookup yields CDR1 MGHRA and CDR2 YSYEKL. V was pared by 2 bases and J by 4 bases, with 7 bases between. The CDR3 has 13 residues. CDR3: CASSQPGPDTQYF. As DNA, the CDR3 is TGCGCCAGCAGCCAACCGGGACCAGATACGCAGTATTTT.

CDR3 amino acids: CASSPQRRGLVNYGYTF. In DNA form, the CDR3 reads TGTGCCAGCAGCCCACAAAGAAGGGGACTCGTTAACTATGGCTACACCTTC. This rearrangement joins TRBV7-8 to TRBJ1-2; D possibly corresponds to TRBD1 (5 bases). The CDR3 totals 17 residues. From germline, CDR1 is SGHVS and CDR2 FQNEAQ. The V gene lost 5 bases and the J gene lost 1 base, with 20 bases spanning the gap. Full variable domain (outside the CDR3, taken from reference TRBV7-8 and TRBJ1-2): GAGVSQSPRYKVAKRGQDVALRCDPISGHVSLFWYQQALGQGPEFLTYFQNEAQLDKSGLPSDRFFAERPEGSVSTLKIQRTQQEDSAVYLCASSPQRRGLVNYGYTFGSGTRLTVV.

The V call is TRBV11-2, the J call TRBJ1-1, with D unclear. Trimming removed 5 bases from V and 5 bases from J, with 12 bases in between. This CDR3 is built from 13 residues. Germline CDR1 and CDR2: SGHAT and FQNNGV. DNA for the CDR3: TGTGCCAGCAGCCCGCAACTAGGAACTGAAGCTTTCTTT. Translated: CASSPQLGTEAFF.

The chain links TRBV28 to TRBJ2-1; D perhaps matches TRBD2 (6 bases). The CDR3 spans 12 residues. Germline CDR1 MDHEN, CDR2 SYDVKM. The ends were cut back, 6 bases at V and 13 bases at J, with 16 bases in the middle. The CDR3 DNA sequence: TGTGCCAGCAGCCCCCCGGGACTTGGACAGTTCTTC. This sequence encodes CASSPPGLGQFF.

The rearrangement links TRBV7-8 to TRBJ2-7; D ambiguous. V lost 5 bases and J 2 bases, leaving 13 bases between the germline ends. CDR3 size: 14 residues. Germline CDR1 is SGHVS and CDR2 is FQNEAQ. The CDR3 DNA is TGTGCCAGCAGCCGCCCGGCGCAGCCCTACGAGCAGTACTTC. Residues: CASSRPAQPYEQYF. Filled out from reference TRBV7-8 and TRBJ2-7, the complete variable domain reads GAGVSQSPRYKVAKRGQDVALRCDPISGHVSLFWYQQALGQGPEFLTYFQNEAQLDKSGLPSDRFFAERPEGSVSTLKIQRTQQEDSAVYLCASSRPAQPYEQYFGPGTRLTVT.